This entry describes one TCR beta chain. Its cognate antigen is unknown. Donors were healthy Caucasian individuals from Russia aged roughly 6 to 90. PCR was performed a second time for about 7 to 11 cycles using a sample-barcoded 5' primer and a J-beta primer mix. Each cDNA was tagged by a template-switch adaptor containing 12 random nucleotides. MiXCR, run by TCRdb on the 5' RACE reads, gives a single entry per CDR3 protein. The sample lists 450,000 to 600,000 distinct CDR3 sequences; about 27% were seen once. The record originates from a study of blood T cells in healthy people across ages. Findings and caveats of the study: Naive CD4+ cell counts and diversity both ran higher in long-lived than in aged donors.

Trimming cost V 5 bases and J 2 bases; bases outside gene matches: 8. CDR1 is SGHVS, CDR2 FQNEAQ, per germline. CDR3 length equals 16 residues. The sample was also reused in another study, on T cells of mothers and their children. As that study records: The yield was over 9.5 million TCR beta CDR3 reads from each mother and some 3 million from each child.

The sequence came from a boy aged 2 to 10 in good health. The gene calls are TRBV7-8 and TRBJ2-4, with 8 bases lining up with TRBD1. Material for sequencing was blood. Written as DNA, the CDR3 is TGTGCCAGCAGCCCCCGGGACAGGATAACCAAAAACATTCAGTACTTC. Translating it yields CASSPRDRITKNIQYF.